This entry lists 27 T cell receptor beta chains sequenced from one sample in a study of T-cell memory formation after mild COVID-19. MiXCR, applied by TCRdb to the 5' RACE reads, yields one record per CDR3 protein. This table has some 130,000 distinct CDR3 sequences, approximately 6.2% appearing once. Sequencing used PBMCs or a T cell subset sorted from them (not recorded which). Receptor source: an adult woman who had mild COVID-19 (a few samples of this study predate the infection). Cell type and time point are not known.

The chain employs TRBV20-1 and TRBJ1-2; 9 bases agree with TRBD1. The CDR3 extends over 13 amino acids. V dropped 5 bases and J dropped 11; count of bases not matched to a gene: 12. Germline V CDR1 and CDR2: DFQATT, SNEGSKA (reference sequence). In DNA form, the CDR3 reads TGCAGTGCTTCTGGTCCGGGACAGGGTCCATACACCTTC. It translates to CSASGPGQGPYTF.

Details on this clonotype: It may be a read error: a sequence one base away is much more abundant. In nucleotides, the CDR3 is TGTGCCAGCGAGGGGATGAACACTGATGCTTTCTTT. This encodes CASEGMNTDAFF. The chain carries TRBV7-9 and TRBJ1-1; D may be TRBD1 (5 bases). The germline gives CDR1 SEHNR, CDR2 FQNEAQ (reference sequence). The CDR3 totals 12 residues.

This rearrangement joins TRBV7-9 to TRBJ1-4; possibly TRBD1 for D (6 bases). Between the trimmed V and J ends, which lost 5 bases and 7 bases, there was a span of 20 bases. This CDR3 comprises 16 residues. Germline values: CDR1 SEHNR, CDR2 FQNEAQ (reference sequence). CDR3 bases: TGTGCCAGCAGCCCCGGCAACAGGGTCCTCGGTGAAAAACTGTTTTTT. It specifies CASSPGNRVLGEKLFF.

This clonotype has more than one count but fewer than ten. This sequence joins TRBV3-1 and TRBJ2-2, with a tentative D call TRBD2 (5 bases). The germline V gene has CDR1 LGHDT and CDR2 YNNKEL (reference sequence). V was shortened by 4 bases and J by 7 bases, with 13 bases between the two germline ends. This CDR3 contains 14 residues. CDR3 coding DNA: TGTGCCAGCAGCCTCCGGACTGGGATCGGGGAGCTGTTTTTT. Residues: CASSLRTGIGELFF.

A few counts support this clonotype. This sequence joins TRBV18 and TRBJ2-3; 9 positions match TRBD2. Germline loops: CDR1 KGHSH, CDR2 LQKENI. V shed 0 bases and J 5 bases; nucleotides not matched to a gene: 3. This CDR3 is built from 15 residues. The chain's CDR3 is CASSPPGLAGDTQYF. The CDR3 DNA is TGTGCCAGCTCACCACCGGGACTAGCCGGAGATACGCAGTATTTT.

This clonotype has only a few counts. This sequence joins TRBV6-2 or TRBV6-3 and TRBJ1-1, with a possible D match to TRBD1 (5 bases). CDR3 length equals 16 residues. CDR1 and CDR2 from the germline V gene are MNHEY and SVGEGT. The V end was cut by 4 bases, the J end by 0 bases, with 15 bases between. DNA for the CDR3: TGTGCCAGCAGTTTCCCCCAGCCGGGGGTGAACACTGAAGCTTTCTTT. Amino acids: CASSFPQPGVNTEAFF.

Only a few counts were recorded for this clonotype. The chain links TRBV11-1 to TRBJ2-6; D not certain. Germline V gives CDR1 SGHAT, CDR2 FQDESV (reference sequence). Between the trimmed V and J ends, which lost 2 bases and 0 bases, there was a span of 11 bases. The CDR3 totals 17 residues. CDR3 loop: CASSLFLGSSGANVLTF. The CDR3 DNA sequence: TGTGCCAGCAGCTTATTTTTGGGTTCCTCTGGGGCCAACGTCCTGACTTTC.

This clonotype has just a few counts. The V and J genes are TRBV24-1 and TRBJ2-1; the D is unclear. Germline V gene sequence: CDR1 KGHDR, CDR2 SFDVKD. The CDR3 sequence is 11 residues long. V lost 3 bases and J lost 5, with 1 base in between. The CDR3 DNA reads TGTGCCACCAGTGATGACAATGAGCAGTTCTTC. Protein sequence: CATSDDNEQFF.

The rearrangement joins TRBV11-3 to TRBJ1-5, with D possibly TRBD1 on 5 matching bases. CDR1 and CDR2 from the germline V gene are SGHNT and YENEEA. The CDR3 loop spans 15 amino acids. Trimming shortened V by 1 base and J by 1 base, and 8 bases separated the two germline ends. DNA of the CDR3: TGTGCCAGCAGCTTAGGGAGGGACAGCAATCAGCCCCAGCATTTT. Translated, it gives CASSLGRDSNQPQHF.

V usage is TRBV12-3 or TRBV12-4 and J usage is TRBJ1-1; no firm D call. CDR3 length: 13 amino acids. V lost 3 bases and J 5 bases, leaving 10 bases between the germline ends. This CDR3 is CASSLESRTEAFF. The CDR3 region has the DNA TGTGCCAGCAGTTTGGAGTCCCGAACTGAAGCTTTCTTT.

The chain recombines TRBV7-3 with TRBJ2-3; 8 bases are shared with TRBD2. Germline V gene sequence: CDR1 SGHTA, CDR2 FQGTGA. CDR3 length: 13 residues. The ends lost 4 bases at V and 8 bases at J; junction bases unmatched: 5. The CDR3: CASSSGTSTTQYF. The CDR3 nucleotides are TGTGCCAGCAGCTCAGGGACTAGTACTACGCAGTATTTT. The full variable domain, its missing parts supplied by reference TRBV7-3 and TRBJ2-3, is GAGVSQTPSNKVTEKGKYVELRCDPISGHTALYWYRQSLGQGPEFLIYFQGTGAADDSGLPNDRFFAVRPEGSVSTLKIQRTERGDSAVYLCASSSGTSTTQYFGPGTRLTVL.

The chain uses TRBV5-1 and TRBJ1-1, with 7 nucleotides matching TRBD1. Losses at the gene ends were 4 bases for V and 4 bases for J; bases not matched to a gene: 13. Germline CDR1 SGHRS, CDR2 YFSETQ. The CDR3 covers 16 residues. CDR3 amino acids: CASSLAAAGGFTEAFF. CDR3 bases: TGCGCCAGCAGCCTAGCTGCGGCAGGGGGTTTCACTGAAGCTTTCTTT. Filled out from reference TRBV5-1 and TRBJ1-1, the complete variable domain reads KAGVTQTPRYLIKTRGQQVTLSCSPISGHRSVSWYQQTPGQGLQFLFEYFSETQRNKGNFPGRFSGRQFSNSRSEMNVSTLELGDSALYLCASSLAAAGGFTEAFFGQGTRLTVV.

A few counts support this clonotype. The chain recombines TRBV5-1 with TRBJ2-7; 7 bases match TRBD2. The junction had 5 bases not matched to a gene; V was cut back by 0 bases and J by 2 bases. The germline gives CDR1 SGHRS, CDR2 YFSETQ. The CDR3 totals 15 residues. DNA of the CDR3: TGCGCCAGCAGCTTGGATGGCCGGGGGGCCTACGAGCAGTACTTC. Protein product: CASSLDGRGAYEQYF.

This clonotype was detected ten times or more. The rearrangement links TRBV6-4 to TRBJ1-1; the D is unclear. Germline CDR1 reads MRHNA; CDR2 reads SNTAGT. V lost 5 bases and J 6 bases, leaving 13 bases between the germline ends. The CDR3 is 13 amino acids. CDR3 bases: TGTGCCAGCAGTCCTCACGGGGAGCCTGAAGCTTTCTTT. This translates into CASSPHGEPEAFF.

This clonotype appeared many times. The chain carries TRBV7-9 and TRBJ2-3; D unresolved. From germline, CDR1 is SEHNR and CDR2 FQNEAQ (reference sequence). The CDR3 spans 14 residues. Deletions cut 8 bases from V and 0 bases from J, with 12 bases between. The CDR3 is CASGIIESTDTQYF. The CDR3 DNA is TGTGCCAGCGGAATCATCGAAAGCACAGATACGCAGTATTTT.

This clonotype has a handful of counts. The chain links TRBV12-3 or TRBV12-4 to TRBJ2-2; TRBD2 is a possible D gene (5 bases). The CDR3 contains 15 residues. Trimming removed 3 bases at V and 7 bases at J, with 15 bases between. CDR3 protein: CASSFRTSSIGELFF. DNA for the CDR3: TGTGCCAGCAGTTTTAGGACTTCTAGTATCGGGGAGCTGTTTTTT.

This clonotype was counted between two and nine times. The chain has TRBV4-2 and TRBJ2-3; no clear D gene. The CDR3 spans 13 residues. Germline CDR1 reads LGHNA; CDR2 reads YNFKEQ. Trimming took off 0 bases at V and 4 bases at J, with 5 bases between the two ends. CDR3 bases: TGTGCCAGCAGCCAAGACAGCGCAGATACGCAGTATTTT. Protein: CASSQDSADTQYF.

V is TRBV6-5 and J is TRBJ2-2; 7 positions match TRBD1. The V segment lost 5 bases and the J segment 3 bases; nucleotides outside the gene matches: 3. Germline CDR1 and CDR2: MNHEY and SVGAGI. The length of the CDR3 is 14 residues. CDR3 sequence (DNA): TGTGCCAGCAGTCCGGGACAGTACACCGGGGAGCTGTTTTTT. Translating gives CASSPGQYTGELFF.

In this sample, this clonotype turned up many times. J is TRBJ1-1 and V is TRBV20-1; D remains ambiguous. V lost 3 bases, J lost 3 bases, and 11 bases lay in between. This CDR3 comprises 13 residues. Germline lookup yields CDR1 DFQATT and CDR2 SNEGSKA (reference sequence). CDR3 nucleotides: TGCAGTGCTAGGGGATCCACCTACACTGAAGCTTTCTTT. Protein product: CSARGSTYTEAFF.

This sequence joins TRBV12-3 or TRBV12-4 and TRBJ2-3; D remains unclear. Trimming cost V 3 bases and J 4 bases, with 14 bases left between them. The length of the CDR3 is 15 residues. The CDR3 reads CASSFRVQAADTQYF. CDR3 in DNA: TGTGCCAGCAGTTTTCGGGTTCAGGCAGCAGATACGCAGTATTTT.

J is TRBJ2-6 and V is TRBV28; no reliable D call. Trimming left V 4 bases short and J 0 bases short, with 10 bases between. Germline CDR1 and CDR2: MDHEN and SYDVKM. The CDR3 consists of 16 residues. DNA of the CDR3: TGTGCCAGCAGTTCCTCGGTAACCTCTGGGGCCAACGTCCTGACTTTC. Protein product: CASSSSVTSGANVLTF.

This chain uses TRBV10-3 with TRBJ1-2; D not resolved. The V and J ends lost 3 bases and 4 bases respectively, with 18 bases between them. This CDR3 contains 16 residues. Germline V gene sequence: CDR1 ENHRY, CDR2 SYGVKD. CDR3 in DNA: TGTGCCATCAGTGACGTTGGGCCGTCCGGCGGCTATGGCTACACCTTC. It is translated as CAISDVGPSGGYGYTF.

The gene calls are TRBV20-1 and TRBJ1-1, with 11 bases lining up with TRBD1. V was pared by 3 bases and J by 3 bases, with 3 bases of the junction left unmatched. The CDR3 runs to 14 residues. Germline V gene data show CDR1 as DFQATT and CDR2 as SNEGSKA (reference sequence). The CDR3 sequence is CSARGTGGDTEAFF. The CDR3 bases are TGCAGTGCTAGGGGGACAGGGGGGGACACTGAAGCTTTCTTT.

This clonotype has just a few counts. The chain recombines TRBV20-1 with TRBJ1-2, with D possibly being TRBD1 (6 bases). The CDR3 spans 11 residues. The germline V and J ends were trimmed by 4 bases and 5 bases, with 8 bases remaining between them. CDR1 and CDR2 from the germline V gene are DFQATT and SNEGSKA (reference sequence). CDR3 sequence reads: CSATTGYGYTF. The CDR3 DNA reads TGCAGTGCTACAACAGGGTATGGCTACACCTTC.

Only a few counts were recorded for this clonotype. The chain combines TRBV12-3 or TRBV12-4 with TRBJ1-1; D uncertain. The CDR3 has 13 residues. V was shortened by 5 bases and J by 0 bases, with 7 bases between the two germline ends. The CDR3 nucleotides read TGTGCCAGCAGTACCCAGATGAACACTGAAGCTTTCTTT. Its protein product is CASSTQMNTEAFF.

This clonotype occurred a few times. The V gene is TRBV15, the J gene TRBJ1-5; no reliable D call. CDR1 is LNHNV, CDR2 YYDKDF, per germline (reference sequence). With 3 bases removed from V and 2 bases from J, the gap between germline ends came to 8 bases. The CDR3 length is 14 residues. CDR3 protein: CATSRFQGNQPQHF. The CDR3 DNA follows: TGTGCCACCAGCAGGTTTCAAGGCAATCAGCCCCAGCATTTT.

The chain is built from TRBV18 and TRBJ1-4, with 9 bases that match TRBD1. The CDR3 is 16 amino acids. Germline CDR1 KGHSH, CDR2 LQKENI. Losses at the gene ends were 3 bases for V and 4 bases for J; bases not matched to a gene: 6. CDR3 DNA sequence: TGTGCCAGCTCACCGGGACAGGGCTTCCTTAATGAAAAACTGTTTTTT. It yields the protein CASSPGQGFLNEKLFF.